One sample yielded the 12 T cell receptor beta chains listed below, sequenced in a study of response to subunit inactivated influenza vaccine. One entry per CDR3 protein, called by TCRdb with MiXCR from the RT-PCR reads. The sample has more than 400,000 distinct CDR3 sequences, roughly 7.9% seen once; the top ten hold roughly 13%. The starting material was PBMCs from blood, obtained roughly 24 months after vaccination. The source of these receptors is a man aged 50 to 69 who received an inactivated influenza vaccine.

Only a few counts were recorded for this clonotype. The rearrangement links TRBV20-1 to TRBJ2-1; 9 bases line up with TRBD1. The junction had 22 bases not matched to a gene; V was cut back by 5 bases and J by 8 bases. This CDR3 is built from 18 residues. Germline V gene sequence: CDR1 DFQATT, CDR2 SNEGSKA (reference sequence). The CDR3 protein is CSAGPATPYRGHGDEQFF. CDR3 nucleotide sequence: TGCAGTGCTGGCCCTGCGACCCCATACAGGGGGCATGGGGATGAGCAGTTCTTC.

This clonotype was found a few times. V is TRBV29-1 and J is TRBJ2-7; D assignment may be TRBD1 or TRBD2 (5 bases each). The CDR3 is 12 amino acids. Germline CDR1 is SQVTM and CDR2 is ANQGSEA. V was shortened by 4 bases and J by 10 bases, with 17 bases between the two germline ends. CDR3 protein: CSVALLRGGQYF. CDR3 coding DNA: TGCAGCGTTGCCCTTTTACGTGGGGGACAGTACTTC.

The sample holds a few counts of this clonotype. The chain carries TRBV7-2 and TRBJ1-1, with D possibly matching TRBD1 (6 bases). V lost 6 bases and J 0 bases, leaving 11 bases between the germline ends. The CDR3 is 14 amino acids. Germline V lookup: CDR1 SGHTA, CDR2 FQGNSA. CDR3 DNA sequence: TGTGCCAGCAGGGACAGCAACATGAACACTGAAGCTTTCTTT. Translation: CASRDSNMNTEAFF.

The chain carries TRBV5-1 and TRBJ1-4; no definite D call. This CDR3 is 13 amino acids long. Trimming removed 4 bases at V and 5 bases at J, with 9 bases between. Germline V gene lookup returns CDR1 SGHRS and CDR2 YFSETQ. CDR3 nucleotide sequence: TGCGCCAGCAGCCCCGACGGGAATGAAAAACTGTTTTTT. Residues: CASSPDGNEKLFF.

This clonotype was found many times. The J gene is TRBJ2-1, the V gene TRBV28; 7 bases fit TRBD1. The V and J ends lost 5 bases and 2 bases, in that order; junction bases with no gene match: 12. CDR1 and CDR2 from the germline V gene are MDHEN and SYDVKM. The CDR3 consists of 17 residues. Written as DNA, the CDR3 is TGTGCCAGCAGTCGTGCCACAGGGGCTTCGGCCTACAATGAGCAGTTCTTC. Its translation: CASSRATGASAYNEQFF. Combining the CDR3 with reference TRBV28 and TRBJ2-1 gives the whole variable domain DVKVTQSSRYLVKRTGEKVFLECVQDMDHENMFWYRQDPGLGLRLIYFSYDVKMKEKGDIPEGYSVSREKKERFSLILESASTNQTSMYLCASSRATGASAYNEQFFGPGTRLTVL.

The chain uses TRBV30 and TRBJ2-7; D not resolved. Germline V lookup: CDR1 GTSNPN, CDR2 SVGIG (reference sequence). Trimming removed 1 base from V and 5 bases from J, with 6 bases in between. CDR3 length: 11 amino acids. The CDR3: CAWSAKHEQYF. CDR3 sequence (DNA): TGTGCCTGGAGTGCTAAACACGAGCAGTACTTC. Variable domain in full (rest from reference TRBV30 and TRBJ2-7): SQTIHQWPATLVQPVGSPLSLECTVEGTSNPNLYWYRQAAGRGLQLLFYSVGIGQISSEVPQNLSASRPQDRQFILSSKKLLLSDSGFYLCAWSAKHEQYFGPGTRLTVT.

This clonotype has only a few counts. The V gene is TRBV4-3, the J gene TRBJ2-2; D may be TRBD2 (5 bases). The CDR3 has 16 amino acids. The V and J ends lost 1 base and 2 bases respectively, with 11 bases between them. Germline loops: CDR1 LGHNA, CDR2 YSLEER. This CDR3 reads CASSQGVATNTGELFF. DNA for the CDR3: TGCGCCAGCAGCCAAGGGGTAGCGACTAACACCGGGGAGCTGTTTTTT.

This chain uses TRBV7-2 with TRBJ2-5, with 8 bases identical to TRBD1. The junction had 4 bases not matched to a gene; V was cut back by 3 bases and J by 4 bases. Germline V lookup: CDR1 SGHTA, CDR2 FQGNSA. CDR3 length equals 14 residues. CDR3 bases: TGTGCCAGCAGCTTCGCCGGGACAGGAGAGACCCAGTACTTC. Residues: CASSFAGTGETQYF.

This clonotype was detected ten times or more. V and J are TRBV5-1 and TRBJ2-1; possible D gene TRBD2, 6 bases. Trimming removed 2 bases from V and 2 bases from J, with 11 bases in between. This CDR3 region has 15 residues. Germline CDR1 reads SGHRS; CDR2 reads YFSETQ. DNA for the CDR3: TGCGCCAGCAGCTTAACGGGGGATGCCTACAATGAGCAGTTCTTC. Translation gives CASSLTGDAYNEQFF.

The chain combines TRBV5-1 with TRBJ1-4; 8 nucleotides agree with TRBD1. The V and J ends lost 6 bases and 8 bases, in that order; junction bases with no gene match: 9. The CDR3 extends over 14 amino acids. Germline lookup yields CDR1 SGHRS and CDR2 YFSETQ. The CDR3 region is CASTAGGPREKLFF. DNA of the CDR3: TGCGCCAGCACTGCAGGGGGCCCGAGGGAAAAACTGTTTTTT.

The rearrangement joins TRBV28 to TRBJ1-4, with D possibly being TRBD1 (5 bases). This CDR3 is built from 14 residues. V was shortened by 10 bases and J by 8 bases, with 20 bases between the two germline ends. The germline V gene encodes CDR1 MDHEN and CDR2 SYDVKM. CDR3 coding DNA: TGTGCCACCGCAGTGACACAGGCAGGGGAAAAACTGTTTTTT. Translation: CATAVTQAGEKLFF. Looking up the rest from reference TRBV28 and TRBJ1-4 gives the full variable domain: DVKVTQSSRYLVKRTGEKVFLECVQDMDHENMFWYRQDPGLGLRLIYFSYDVKMKEKGDIPEGYSVSREKKERFSLILESASTNQTSMYLCATAVTQAGEKLFFGSGTQLSVL.

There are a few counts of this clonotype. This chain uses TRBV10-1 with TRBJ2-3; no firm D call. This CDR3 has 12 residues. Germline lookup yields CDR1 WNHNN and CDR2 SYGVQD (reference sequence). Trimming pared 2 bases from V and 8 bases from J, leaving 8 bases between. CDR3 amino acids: CASSEGMPTQYF. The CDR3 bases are TGCGCCAGCAGTGAGGGCATGCCTACGCAGTATTTT.